Shown below are 13 T cell receptor beta chains from a single sample sequenced in a study of T cells in Graves' hyperthyroidism and ophthalmopathy. TCR beta CDR3 regions were amplified from RNA transcripts. First-round RT-PCR of the TCR CDR3 relied on the HTBI primer set. TCRdb reprocessed the multiplex PCR reads with MiXCR, giving one entry per CDR3 protein. The sample consists of 450,000 to 650,000 distinct CDR3 sequences, approximately 17% of them appearing once. Sequenced input: blood. The receptors were sampled from a woman under 30 with Graves' ophthalmopathy.

The chain has TRBV27 and TRBJ2-4; 9 nucleotides line up with TRBD2. V trimming: 2 bases; J trimming: 5 bases; junction bases outside the gene matches: 1. The germline gives CDR1 MNHEY, CDR2 SMNVEV (reference sequence). The CDR3 has 14 residues. CDR3 sequence (DNA): TGTGCCAGCAGTTTAAGCGGGGGGCAAAACATTCAGTACTTC. It codes for CASSLSGGQNIQYF.

This clonotype was seen at least ten times. This chain links TRBV20-1 with TRBJ1-4, with 7 bases matching TRBD1. Germline CDR1 DFQATT, CDR2 SNEGSKA (reference sequence). The CDR3 has 12 residues. V gave up 6 bases and J gave up 6 bases; unmatched junction bases: 4. CDR3 loop: CSASGTDEKLFF. CDR3 DNA sequence: TGCAGTGCCTCTGGGACAGATGAAAAACTGTTTTTT.

This rearrangement joins TRBV19 to TRBJ1-2; the match to TRBD1 covers 7 bases. CDR3 length equals 14 residues. Germline-derived CDR1 and CDR2 are LNHDA and SQIVND (reference sequence). J gave up 4 bases and V 4 bases, and 6 bases lay outside the gene matches. In nucleotides, the CDR3 is TGTGCCAGTAGTAGAGGACAGGAGGGCTATGGCTACACCTTC. This codes for CASSRGQEGYGYTF.

Notes on this clonotype: One end of the junction fails to match germline, which may point to a read error. The DNA of the CDR3 is TGTGCCATCAGTGAGCCCCCGAGATCCTCCGAGCAGTACTTC. This encodes CAISEPPRSSEQYF. The rearrangement joins TRBV10-3 to TRBJ2-7; D remains ambiguous. Germline V gives CDR1 ENHRY, CDR2 SYGVKD. The CDR3 loop spans 14 amino acids.

This rearrangement joins TRBV5-4 to TRBJ1-1; 7 bases are a match to TRBD1. The CDR3 runs to 15 residues. Germline CDR1 SGHNT, CDR2 YYREEE (reference sequence). The trim removed 5 bases at V and 1 base at J, leaving 8 bases unmatched. The CDR3 is CASSGGQLTNTEAFF. CDR3 DNA sequence: TGTGCCAGCAGTGGGGGACAGCTAACGAACACTGAAGCTTTCTTT.

This chain uses TRBV6-1 with TRBJ1-1; a possible D gene is TRBD1 (5 bases). Germline lookup yields CDR1 MNHNS and CDR2 SASEGT. This CDR3 comprises 13 residues. Trimming removed 8 bases from V and 4 bases from J, with 14 bases in between. CDR3 nucleotide sequence: TGTGCCAGCGCCCGGGGGGGTAGCACTGAAGCTTTCTTT. Protein product: CASARGGSTEAFF.

The chain employs TRBV6-1 and TRBJ1-1, with 8 bases that match TRBD1. Per the germline V gene, CDR1 is MNHNS and CDR2 is SASEGT. The V gene end was trimmed by 7 bases and the J gene end by 5 bases; junction bases not matched to a gene: 12. The CDR3 consists of 15 residues. The CDR3 region is CASTQGGIGWTEAFF. The CDR3 DNA is TGTGCCAGCACACAGGGGGGGATAGGGTGGACTGAAGCTTTCTTT.

This clonotype was picked up many times. V usage is TRBV11-2 and J usage is TRBJ1-2; no reliable D call. The V and J ends lost 5 bases and 3 bases respectively, with 10 bases between them. CDR3 size: 13 residues. Looked up from germline, CDR1 is SGHAT and CDR2 is FQNNGV. CDR3 DNA sequence: TGTGCCAGCAGCCAAAACCGGGACTATGGCTACACCTTC. This translates into CASSQNRDYGYTF.

This clonotype was detected many times. V usage is TRBV3-1 and J usage is TRBJ2-7; possible D gene TRBD2, 5 bases. The CDR3 runs to 13 residues. V lost 3 bases and J 3 bases, leaving 9 bases between the germline ends. Germline CDR1 reads LGHDT; CDR2 reads YNNKEL (reference sequence). CDR3 loop: CASSHNSGYEQYF. CDR3 in DNA: TGTGCCAGCAGCCACAACAGCGGCTACGAGCAGTACTTC.

This clonotype was seen only a few times. V usage is TRBV20-1 and J usage is TRBJ1-4; TRBD1 matches at 10 bases. The V gene end was trimmed by 4 bases and the J gene end by 1 base; junction bases not matched to a gene: 12. The germline gives CDR1 DFQATT, CDR2 SNEGSKA (reference sequence). This CDR3 is built from 18 residues. CDR3 DNA sequence: TGCAGTGCTATACAGCCGACAGGGGGCTTTGGAACTAATGAAAAACTGTTTTTT. As protein: CSAIQPTGGFGTNEKLFF.

This clonotype was found a few times. A single base separates this from a much larger clone, so it may be a read error. The chain is built from TRBV29-1 and TRBJ2-5; D not certain. V dropped 7 bases and J dropped 4 bases, with 16 bases sitting between them. The CDR3 sequence is 13 residues long. CDR1 SQVTM and CDR2 ANQGSEA come from the germline V gene. Here the CDR3 reads CSAAVGSGETQYF. Written as DNA, the CDR3 is TGCAGCGCTGCCGTAGGGTCCGGAGAGACCCAGTACTTC.

Ten or more counts support this clonotype. The V gene is TRBV10-3, the J gene TRBJ1-2, with a possible D match to TRBD1 (6 bases). The V gene's germline CDR1 is ENHRY and CDR2 SYGVKD. The germline V and J ends were trimmed by 4 bases and 2 bases, with 8 bases remaining between them. CDR3 length: 13 amino acids. CDR3 coding DNA: TGTGCCATCAGTGCCGGACAGAACTATGGCTACACCTTC. Protein sequence: CAISAGQNYGYTF.

The chain recombines TRBV5-1 with TRBJ2-5; a possible D gene is TRBD2 (7 bases). Trimming removed 0 bases from V and 5 bases from J, with 11 bases in between. This CDR3 has 14 amino acids. CDR1 and CDR2 from the germline V gene are SGHRS and YFSETQ. The CDR3 here is CASSLVQGGETQYF. The CDR3 DNA is TGCGCCAGCAGCTTGGTACAGGGAGGGGAGACCCAGTACTTC.